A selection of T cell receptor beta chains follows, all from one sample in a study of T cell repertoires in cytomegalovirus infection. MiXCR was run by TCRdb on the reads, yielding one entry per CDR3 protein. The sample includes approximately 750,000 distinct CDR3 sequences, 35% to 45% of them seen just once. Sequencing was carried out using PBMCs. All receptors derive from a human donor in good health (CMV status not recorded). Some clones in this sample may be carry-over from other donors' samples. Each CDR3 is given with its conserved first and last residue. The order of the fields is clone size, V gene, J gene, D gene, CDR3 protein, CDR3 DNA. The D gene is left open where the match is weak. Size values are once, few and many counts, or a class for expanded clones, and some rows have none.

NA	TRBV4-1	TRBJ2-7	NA	CASSQDRAQGYEQYF	TGCGCCAGCAGCCAAGATCGGGCGCAGGGGTACGAGCAGTACTTC
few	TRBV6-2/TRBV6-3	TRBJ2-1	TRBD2	CASSYPRTSAAYNEQFF	TGTGCCAGCAGTTACCCCAGGACTAGCGCGGCCTACAATGAGCAGTTCTTC
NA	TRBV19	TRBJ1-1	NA	CASSPLYGNTEAFF	TGTGCCAGTAGCCCCTTATATGGGAACACTGAAGCTTTCTTT
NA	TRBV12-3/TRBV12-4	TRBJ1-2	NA	CASGLAASSYTF	TGTGCCAGCGGGCTCGCGGCCTCGAGCTACACCTTC
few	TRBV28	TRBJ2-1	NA	CASSLGGIGSYNEQFF	TGTGCCAGCAGCCTAGGGGGGATTGGCTCCTACAATGAGCAGTTCTTC
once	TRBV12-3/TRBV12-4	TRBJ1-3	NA	CASSSVVESGNTIYF	TGTGCCAGCAGTTCGGTGGTCGAGTCTGGAAACACCATATATTTT
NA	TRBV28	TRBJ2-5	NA	CASSVRGVGETQYF	TGTGCCAGCAGTGTTAGGGGGGTCGGGGAGACCCAGTACTTC
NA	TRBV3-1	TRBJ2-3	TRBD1	CASSQGYRGSDTQYF	TGTGCCAGCAGCCAAGGGTACAGGGGGTCAGATACGCAGTATTTT
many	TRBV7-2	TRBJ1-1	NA	CASSLEGEGLNTEAFF	TGTGCCAGCAGCTTAGAGGGCGAAGGGTTGAACACTGAAGCTTTCTTT
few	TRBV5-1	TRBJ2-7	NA	CASSLDPGSSSYEQYF	TGCGCCAGCAGCTTGGACCCAGGGTCTAGCTCCTACGAGCAGTACTTC
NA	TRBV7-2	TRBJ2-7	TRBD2	CASSLGAGGVYEQYF	TGTGCCAGCAGCTTAGGGGCGGGAGGGGTGTACGAGCAGTACTTC
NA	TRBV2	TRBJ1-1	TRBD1	CASSGQGISTEAFF	TGTGCCAGCAGTGGACAGGGTATTTCCACTGAAGCTTTCTTT
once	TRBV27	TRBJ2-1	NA	CASSFSAGEQTHEQLF	TGTGCCAGCAGTTTCTCGGCTGGCGAACAGACACATGAGCAGTTATTC
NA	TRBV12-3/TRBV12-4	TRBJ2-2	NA	CASSLALSSSGELFF	TGTGCCAGCAGTTTAGCGCTAAGTTCTTCCGGGGAGCTGTTTTTT
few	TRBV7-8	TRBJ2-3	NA	CASSVKDSEPLTDTQYF	TGTGCCAGCAGCGTAAAGGACTCAGAGCCCCTCACAGATACGCAGTATTTT
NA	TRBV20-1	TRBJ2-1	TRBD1	CSASRDSLKNEQFF	TGCAGTGCGAGCCGGGACAGCCTTAAGAATGAGCAGTTCTTC
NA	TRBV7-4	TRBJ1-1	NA	CASSRRDTRFEAFF	TGTGCCAGCAGCCGAAGGGACACAAGGTTTGAAGCTTTCTTT
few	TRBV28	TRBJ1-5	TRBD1	CASSSRQGPRPQHF	TGTGCCAGCAGTTCCAGACAGGGCCCTCGGCCCCAGCATTTT
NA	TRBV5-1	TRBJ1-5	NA	CASSLGPWGNQPQHF	TGCGCCAGCAGCTTAGGGCCCTGGGGCAATCAGCCCCAGCATTTT
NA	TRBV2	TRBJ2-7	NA	CASSVNYEQYF	TGTGCCAGCTCAGTAAACTACGAGCAGTACTTC
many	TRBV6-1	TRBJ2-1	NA	CASRGGRTGGNEQFF	TGTGCCAGCAGGGGAGGCCGGACAGGTGGGAATGAGCAGTTCTTC
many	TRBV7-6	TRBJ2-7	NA	CASSWGGYEQYF	TGTGCCAGCAGCTGGGGAGGCTACGAGCAGTACTTC
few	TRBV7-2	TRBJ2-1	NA	CASSLVGSGAYNEQFF	TGTGCCAGCAGCTTAGTCGGCAGCGGAGCCTACAATGAGCAGTTCTTC
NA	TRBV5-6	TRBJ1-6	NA	CASTLRGQRNSPLHF	TGTGCCAGCACCCTGAGGGGCCAGCGTAATTCACCCCTCCACTTT
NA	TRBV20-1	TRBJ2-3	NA	CSARLKTADTQYF	TGCAGTGCTAGATTAAAGACAGCAGATACGCAGTATTTT
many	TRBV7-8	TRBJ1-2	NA	CASSLVQSSDYYGYTF	TGTGCCAGCAGCTTAGTCCAGTCCAGCGATTACTATGGCTACACCTTC
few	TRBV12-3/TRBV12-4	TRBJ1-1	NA	CASSFLPRSKVEAFF	TGTGCCAGCAGTTTCCTCCCGAGGAGTAAGGTCGAAGCTTTCTTT
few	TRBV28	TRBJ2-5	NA	CASLPGHLSKETQYF	TGTGCCAGCCTCCCGGGACATTTGTCCAAAGAGACCCAGTACTTC
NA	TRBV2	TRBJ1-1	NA	CASSEEHDPTEAFF	TGTGCCAGCAGTGAGGAACATGATCCCACTGAAGCTTTCTTT
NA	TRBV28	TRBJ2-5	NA	CASSSGYKETQYF	TGTGCCAGCAGTTCCGGCTATAAAGAGACCCAGTACTTC
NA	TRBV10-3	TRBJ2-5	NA	CAISESAVQETQYF	TGTGCCATCAGTGAGTCAGCAGTCCAAGAGACCCAGTACTTC
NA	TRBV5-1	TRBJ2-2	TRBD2	CASSFGSSGGSGELFF	TGCGCCAGCAGCTTCGGCAGTAGCGGGGGGTCCGGGGAGCTGTTTTTT
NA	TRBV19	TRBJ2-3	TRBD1	CASSTRQGLITDTQYF	TGTGCCAGTAGTACGCGACAGGGCCTCATCACAGATACGCAGTATTTT
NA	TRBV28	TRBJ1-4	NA	CASKPPPGRTNEKLFF	TGTGCCAGCAAACCGCCTCCGGGACGCACTAATGAAAAACTGTTTTTT
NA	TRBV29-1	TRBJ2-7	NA	CSVRQHYEQYF	TGCAGCGTTCGTCAGCACTACGAGCAGTACTTC
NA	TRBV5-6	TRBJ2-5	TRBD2	CASSWGSSGRGETQYF	TGTGCCAGCAGCTGGGGGTCGAGCGGGAGAGGCGAGACCCAGTACTTC
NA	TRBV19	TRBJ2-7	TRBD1	CASSIVSGTDPRGQYF	TGTGCCAGTAGTATTGTGTCCGGGACAGACCCCCGGGGGCAGTACTTC
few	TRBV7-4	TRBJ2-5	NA	CASSPGWAQYF	TGTGCCAGCAGCCCCGGGTGGGCCCAGTACTTC
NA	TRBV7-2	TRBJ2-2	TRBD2	CASSTGLANTGEMFF	TGTGCCAGCAGCACAGGACTAGCGAACACCGGGGAGATGTTTTTT
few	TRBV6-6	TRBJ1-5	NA	CATTIRGEQPQHF	TGTGCCACCACCATCCGGGGGGAACAGCCCCAGCATTTT
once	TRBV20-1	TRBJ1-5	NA	CSAGVGGSSNQPQHF	TGCAGTGCTGGGGTGGGGGGCTCTAGCAATCAGCCCCAGCATTTT
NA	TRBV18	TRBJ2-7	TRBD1	CASSPQRTGNSYEQYF	TGTGCCAGCTCACCCCAGAGGACAGGGAACTCCTACGAGCAGTACTTC